This T cell receptor beta chain was captured in a study of neurological immune-mediated disorders. From the 5' RACE reads, TCRdb called clonotypes with MiXCR, one entry per CDR3 protein. The sample records 46,000 or so distinct CDR3 sequences, 4% to 5.5% being singletons. This clonotype was counted many times. Sequencing was performed on PBMCs. This TCR derives from a woman aged 55-69 years with multiple sclerosis.

CDR3 region: CAISSGADTQYF. The CDR3 region has the DNA TGTGCCATCAGTTCAGGGGCAGATACGCAGTATTTT. The V call is TRBV10-3, the J call TRBJ2-3; D may be TRBD1 (6 bases). Per germline, CDR1 ENHRY and CDR2 SYGVKD. The CDR3 runs to 12 residues. V was cut by 5 bases and J by 4 bases, with 7 bases left in between.